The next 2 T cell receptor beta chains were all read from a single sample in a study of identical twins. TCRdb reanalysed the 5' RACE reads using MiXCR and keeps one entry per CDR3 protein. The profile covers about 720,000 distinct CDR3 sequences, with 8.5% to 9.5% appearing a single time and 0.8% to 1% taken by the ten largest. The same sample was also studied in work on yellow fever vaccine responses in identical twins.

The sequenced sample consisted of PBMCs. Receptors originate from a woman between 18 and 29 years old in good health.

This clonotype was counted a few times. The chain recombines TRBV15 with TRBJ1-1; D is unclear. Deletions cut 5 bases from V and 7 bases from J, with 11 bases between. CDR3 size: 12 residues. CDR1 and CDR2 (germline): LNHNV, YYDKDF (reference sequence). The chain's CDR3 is CATSEGGLEAFF. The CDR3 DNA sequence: TGTGCCACCAGCGAGGGAGGCCTTGAAGCTTTCTTT. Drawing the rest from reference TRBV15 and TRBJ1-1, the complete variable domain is DAMVIQNPRYQVTQFGKPVTLSCSQTLNHNVMYWYQQKSSQAPKLLFHYYDKDFNNEADTPDNFQSRRPNTSFCFLDIRSPGLGDTAMYLCATSEGGLEAFFGQGTRLTVV.

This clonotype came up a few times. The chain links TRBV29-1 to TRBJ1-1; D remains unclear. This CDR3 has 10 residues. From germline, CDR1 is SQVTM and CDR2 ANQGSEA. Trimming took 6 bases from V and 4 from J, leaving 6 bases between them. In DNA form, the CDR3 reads TGCAGCGTGGCCGTCACTGAAGCTTTCTTT. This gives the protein CSVAVTEAFF.